This TCR beta chain was observed in a study of identical twins. Study-wide results and limits: Models came in too low on out-of-frame TCR alpha sharing in monozygotic twins.

Germline V lookup: CDR1 MNHNS, CDR2 SASEGT. Trimming took 6 bases from V and 9 from J, leaving 20 bases between them. The CDR3 is 14 amino acids. In the case of this clonotype: Antigen: not known.

TCRdb processed the 5' RACE reads anew with MiXCR; each CDR3 protein has one entry. The data show hundreds of thousands of distinct CDR3 sequences, roughly an eighth seen once. The data also belong to a second study, concerning yellow fever vaccine responses in identical twins.

Sequencing input: PBMCs. The source is a woman under 30 in good health. This chain connects TRBV6-1 to TRBJ1-1, with D unclear. CDR3 loop: CASRPGLLFGKAFF. DNA for the CDR3: TGTGCCAGCAGACCCGGCCTCCTTTTTGGGAAAGCTTTCTTT.